This T cell receptor beta chain emerged from a study of CD8+ T cells in alopecia areata. This clone rates as medium-sized. Investigators isolated RNA and reverse transcribed it into cDNA to act as the sequencing template. Clones were read by immunoSEQ multiplex PCR, and TCRdb kept only the in-frame ones, dropping some. Counted here are 20,000 to 30,000 clones, about 50% occurring once; the ten biggest clones make up approximately 30%. The CDR3 extends over 15 amino acids. CDR1 and CDR2 (germline): KGHSH, LQKENI. V shed 6 bases, J shed 1 base, and the junction held 9 bases outside the gene matches. The sample comprised NKG2D-high CD8+ T cells sorted from blood. The V call is TRBV18, the J call TRBJ2-7; 7 bases match TRBD2. The TCR originated in a human donor with alopecia areata. This CDR3 reads CASSPTSDASYEQYF. CDR3 nucleotides: TGTGCCAGCTCTCCCACTAGCGACGCATCCTACGAGCAGTACTTC.